One sample yielded the 29 T cell receptor beta chains listed below, sequenced in a study of naive and memory T cell subsets (TCRdb year 2017). Library prep was done by UMI-ligation and nested PCR. Reads for this sample came from an Illumina MiSeq. The beta constant-region primer was an equimolar mix of two oligonucleotides covering both TRBC1 and TRBC2. TCRdb took the public reads, trimmed them with fastp at Q25, ran MiXCR for clone calling and kept in-frame beta chains. All rows with the same CDR3 protein become a single entry with the most common DNA and genes. This sample is represented by approximately 140,000 distinct CDR3 sequences; 17% of them were singletons. The top ten clones comprise about 0.13% of the sample. Sequencing was performed on naive CD4+ T cells from blood. The cell subset or site label for this specimen denotes: naive T cells, CD45RA high CD27+. All receptors derive from a human donor in good health.

The chain combines TRBV4-2 with TRBJ2-7; D perhaps matches TRBD2 (6 bases). Trimming stripped 0 bases from V and 1 base from J, with 10 bases between. The CDR3 contains 15 residues. CDR1 is LGHNA, CDR2 YNFKEQ, per germline. The CDR3 is CASSQDTSNSYEQYF. Written as DNA, the CDR3 is TGTGCCAGCAGCCAAGATACTAGCAATTCCTACGAGCAGTACTTC.

This clonotype was observed a few times. This rearrangement joins TRBV27 to TRBJ1-2; 9 bases align to TRBD1. The CDR3 has 15 amino acids. The germline gives CDR1 MNHEY, CDR2 SMNVEV (reference sequence). Trimming cost V 5 bases and J 7 bases; bases outside gene matches: 11. CDR3 amino acids: CASSRDRVEGGGYTF. CDR3 DNA sequence: TGTGCCAGCAGTCGGGACAGGGTGGAAGGGGGTGGCTACACCTTC.

This clonotype was recorded many times. The CDR3 nucleotides are TGTGCCAGCAGCCAAAGCGGGAGGGTATACAATGAGCAGTTCTTC. It translates to CASSQSGRVYNEQFF. The gene calls are TRBV12-3 or TRBV12-4 and TRBJ2-1; TRBD2 agrees at 10 bases. There are 15 residues in the CDR3. J gave up 4 bases and V 6 bases, and 6 bases lay outside the gene matches.

This chain joins TRBV6-6 and TRBJ2-2, with D possibly TRBD1 on 6 matching bases. CDR1 is MNHNY and CDR2 is SVGAGI in the germline V gene (reference sequence). With 6 bases removed from V and 1 base from J, the gap between germline ends came to 12 bases. The CDR3 loop spans 15 amino acids. CDR3 sequence: CASRGRQENTGELFF. The DNA of the CDR3 is TGTGCCAGCAGGGGGAGACAGGAGAACACCGGGGAGCTGTTTTTT.

The rearrangement uses TRBV24-1 and TRBJ2-2; possible D gene TRBD2, 7 bases. Germline V CDR1 and CDR2: KGHDR, SFDVKD. The CDR3 has 16 residues. V was cut by 9 bases and J by 3 bases, with 19 bases left in between. CDR3 bases: TGTGCCACCGAAGACCCGGGGGGCCAGCACACCGGGGAGCTGTTTTTT. Amino acid sequence: CATEDPGGQHTGELFF.

This clonotype has just a few counts. This chain connects TRBV7-9 to TRBJ2-1; TRBD2 agrees at 10 bases. V was clipped by 5 bases and J by 7 bases; unmatched bases: 8. The CDR3 covers 15 residues. The germline CDR1 and CDR2 sequences are SEHNR and FQNEAQ (reference sequence). This chain's CDR3 is CASSLGLAAPNEQFF. CDR3 in DNA: TGTGCCAGCAGCCTAGGACTAGCGGCCCCTAATGAGCAGTTCTTC.

The J gene is TRBJ2-1, the V gene TRBV14; no clear D gene. This CDR3 comprises 12 residues. The V gene lost 1 base and the J gene lost 9 bases, with 7 bases spanning the gap. Germline lookup yields CDR1 SGHDN and CDR2 FVKESK. The chain's CDR3 is CASSQVPVEQFF. The CDR3 DNA reads TGTGCCAGCAGCCAAGTCCCAGTTGAGCAGTTCTTC.

This sequence joins TRBV29-1 and TRBJ2-3; D may match TRBD1 or TRBD2 (6 bases each). V lost 5 bases to trimming and J lost 6 bases, with 12 bases between them. CDR1 is SQVTM and CDR2 is ANQGSEA in the germline V gene. The CDR3 loop spans 12 amino acids. The DNA for the CDR3 is TGCAGCGTTTGGGGGGCTGGGGATACGCAGTATTTT. It translates to CSVWGAGDTQYF.

The chain links TRBV20-1 to TRBJ2-1; tentative D call: TRBD2 (6 bases). Germline CDR1 and CDR2: DFQATT and SNEGSKA (reference sequence). CDR3 length: 12 amino acids. V gave up 5 bases and J gave up 9 bases, with 14 bases separating them. The CDR3, as DNA: TGCAGTGCTTCAAACATGGAGGGTGAGCAGTTCTTC. Residues: CSASNMEGEQFF.

The rearrangement joins TRBV2 to TRBJ2-2; maybe TRBD2 (5 bases). The CDR3 runs 15 residues. Per germline, CDR1 SNHLY and CDR2 FYNNEI. With 3 bases removed from V and 4 bases from J, the gap between germline ends came to 12 bases. CDR3 sequence reads: CASSERVSATGELFF. In nucleotides, the CDR3 is TGTGCCAGCAGTGAGAGGGTGTCGGCCACCGGGGAGCTGTTTTTT. Together with reference TRBV2 and TRBJ2-2, the CDR3 gives the full variable domain: EPEVTQTPSHQVTQMGQEVILRCVPISNHLYFYWYRQILGQKVEFLVSFYNNEISEKSEIFDDQFSVERPDGSNFTLKIRSTKLEDSAMYFCASSERVSATGELFFGEGSRLTVL.

This clonotype was picked up a small number of times. J is TRBJ2-4 and V is TRBV5-1; 7 positions agree with TRBD1. This CDR3 has 18 residues. V gave up 3 bases and J gave up 1 base; unmatched junction bases: 13. Germline CDR1 is SGHRS and CDR2 is YFSETQ. CDR3 bases: TGCGCCAGCAGCTCGACCGCACAGGGGCTGGTGGCCAAAAACATTCAGTACTTC. Translated: CASSSTAQGLVAKNIQYF.

The gene calls are TRBV12-3 or TRBV12-4 and TRBJ1-5, with no clear D. With 6 bases removed from V and 0 bases from J, the gap between germline ends came to 18 bases. This CDR3 contains 17 residues. The CDR3 protein is CASRLRAMGYSNQPQHF. DNA of the CDR3: TGTGCCAGCAGATTAAGGGCTATGGGGTATAGCAATCAGCCCCAGCATTTT.

The gene calls are TRBV12-3 or TRBV12-4 and TRBJ2-2; the match to TRBD1 covers 7 bases. V lost 6 bases to trimming and J lost 4 bases; unmatched junction nucleotides: 17. This CDR3 is built from 18 residues. The DNA of the CDR3 is TGTGCCAGCAGATCCTCTCCCGGGACAGTTGTCAGCACCGGGGAGCTGTTTTTT. Its protein is CASRSSPGTVVSTGELFF.

The chain combines TRBV7-2 with TRBJ2-4; TRBD1 aligns across 10 bases. The CDR3 is 16 amino acids. The germline V gene encodes CDR1 SGHTA and CDR2 FQGNSA. Trimming at V came to 1 base and at J to 1 base, leaving 1 base not matched to a gene. The CDR3, as DNA: TGTGCCAGCAGCTTAGGGGGACAGGGGGCCAAAAACATTCAGTACTTC. Translated: CASSLGGQGAKNIQYF.

The gene calls are TRBV28 and TRBJ2-5, with D possibly called TRBD1 or TRBD2 (5 bases each). Trimming left V 8 bases short and J 4 bases short, with 14 bases between. The germline V gene encodes CDR1 MDHEN and CDR2 SYDVKM. There are 13 residues in the CDR3. This chain's CDR3 is CASLGARGETQYF. The CDR3 DNA reads TGTGCCAGCCTCGGGGCTAGGGGAGAGACCCAGTACTTC.

The rearrangement joins TRBV11-2 to TRBJ2-5; 8 bases fit TRBD2. V was pared by 4 bases and J by 1 base, with 5 bases of the junction left unmatched. The CDR3 spans 15 residues. Germline CDR1 is SGHAT and CDR2 is FQNNGV. The CDR3 protein is CASSSSSGPQETQYF. The CDR3 DNA sequence: TGTGCCAGCAGCTCGTCTAGCGGGCCCCAAGAGACCCAGTACTTC.

This clonotype was recorded many times. The chain combines TRBV2 with TRBJ2-4, with D unclear. From germline, CDR1 is SNHLY and CDR2 FYNNEI. This CDR3 spans 15 amino acids. With 3 bases removed from V and 0 bases from J, the gap between germline ends came to 9 bases. The CDR3 is CASSDSSLAKNIQYF. The CDR3 coding sequence is TGTGCCAGCAGTGATAGTAGCCTAGCCAAAAACATTCAGTACTTC.

This clonotype was seen more than once but under ten times. The chain employs TRBV12-3 or TRBV12-4 and TRBJ2-1; D may be TRBD2 (5 bases). Trimming stripped 7 bases from V and 7 bases from J, with 17 bases between. This CDR3 is built from 14 residues. The CDR3 DNA follows: TGTGCCAGCACCCCTAGGCCGGGATTAAATGAGCAGTTCTTC. It translates to CASTPRPGLNEQFF.

The gene calls are TRBV4-3 and TRBJ1-4, with unresolved D. Germline-derived CDR1 and CDR2 are LGHNA and YSLEER. This CDR3 has 15 amino acids. V lost 1 base to trimming and J lost 5 bases, with 11 bases between them. The CDR3 loop is CASSQVRGSNEKLFF. The CDR3 DNA follows: TGCGCCAGCAGCCAAGTCCGCGGAAGCAATGAAAAACTGTTTTTT.

The chain links TRBV19 to TRBJ2-2, with no clear D. The CDR3 has 14 residues. Deletions cut 7 bases from V and 6 bases from J, with 15 bases between. Germline V CDR1 and CDR2: LNHDA, SQIVND (reference sequence). CDR3 sequence (DNA): TGTGCCAGTAATAGACTCCCTTGGGCCGGGGAGCTGTTTTTT. Protein product: CASNRLPWAGELFF.

This clonotype was detected only a few times. The V call is TRBV6-2 or TRBV6-3, the J call TRBJ2-3; 7 positions match TRBD2. In germline, CDR1 is MNHEY, CDR2 SVGEGT. V was clipped by 10 bases and J by 2 bases; unmatched bases: 6. The CDR3 consists of 13 residues. DNA of the CDR3: TGTGCCACCAAGCGGGATACCACAGATACGCAGTATTTT. Encoded protein: CATKRDTTDTQYF.

This clonotype turned up a few times. This rearrangement joins TRBV7-8 to TRBJ1-1, with unresolved D. The length of the CDR3 is 15 residues. The ends were cut back, 1 base at V and 1 base at J, with 10 bases in the middle. Per the germline V gene, CDR1 is SGHVS and CDR2 is FQNEAQ. CDR3 sequence reads: CASSLEWAGNTEAFF. The CDR3 region has the DNA TGTGCCAGCAGCTTAGAGTGGGCGGGGAACACTGAAGCTTTCTTT.

This clonotype came up a few times. The chain employs TRBV11-2 and TRBJ2-1, with TRBD2 matching over 7 bases. CDR3 length: 15 residues. The V gene's germline CDR1 is SGHAT and CDR2 FQNNGV. V shed 1 base and J 7 bases; nucleotides not matched to a gene: 7. The CDR3 region is CASSLGWEGRNEQFF. CDR3 nucleotides: TGTGCCAGCAGCTTAGGGTGGGAGGGACGGAATGAGCAGTTCTTC.

The J gene is TRBJ2-7, the V gene TRBV11-3; D might be TRBD1 or TRBD2, each matching 5 bases. The CDR3 runs 12 residues. Germline V gene sequence: CDR1 SGHNT, CDR2 YENEEA. Trimming left V 4 bases short and J 6 bases short, with 10 bases between. DNA of the CDR3: TGTGCCAGCAGCTCGGGGCCCCGCGAGCAGTACTTC. It encodes CASSSGPREQYF.

The J gene is TRBJ1-6, the V gene TRBV12-3 or TRBV12-4; D gene ambiguous. CDR3 length: 12 residues. V was shortened by 6 bases and J by 8 bases, with 8 bases between the two germline ends. CDR3 nucleotide sequence: TGTGCCAGCAGGACCTGGGATTCACCCCTCCACTTT. Protein sequence: CASRTWDSPLHF.

V usage is TRBV18 and J usage is TRBJ2-3, with D possibly matching TRBD2 (6 bases). CDR3 length: 15 amino acids. CDR1 is KGHSH, CDR2 LQKENI, per germline. Trimming stripped 4 bases from V and 0 bases from J, with 11 bases between. The CDR3 region has the DNA TGTGCCAGCTCACTGATAGCGGCTAGCACAGATACGCAGTATTTT. As protein: CASSLIAASTDTQYF. Complete variable domain (other parts from reference TRBV18 and TRBJ2-3): NAGVMQNPRHLVRRRGQEARLRCSPMKGHSHVYWYRQLPEEGLKFMVYLQKENIIDESGMPKERFSAEFPKEGPSILRIQQVVRGDSAAYFCASSLIAASTDTQYFGPGTRLTVL.

This chain joins TRBV28 and TRBJ2-3; 8 positions match TRBD1. The CDR3 is made up of 15 amino acids. V lost 5 bases to trimming and J lost 4 bases; unmatched junction nucleotides: 8. Germline assignment: CDR1 MDHEN and CDR2 SYDVKM. CDR3 DNA: TGTGCCAGCAGTAAGGGACAGGCATACGCAGATACGCAGTATTTT. It codes for CASSKGQAYADTQYF.

This clonotype was counted only a few times. This chain joins TRBV23-1 and TRBJ2-2, with 7 bases aligning to TRBD2. TRBV23-1 is an open reading frame, and its role is uncertain. The CDR3 spans 14 residues. Trimming took 10 bases from V and 2 from J; bases not matched to a gene: 7. The CDR3 sequence: CAIQAGSNTGELFF. As DNA, the CDR3 is TGCGCCATCCAAGCGGGGAGTAACACCGGGGAGCTGTTTTTT.

The table lists this clonotype with a few counts. The chain joins TRBV12-3 or TRBV12-4 to TRBJ2-1, with D possibly matching TRBD2 (5 bases). This CDR3 has 11 residues. The V gene lost 6 bases and the J gene lost 8 bases, with 8 bases spanning the gap. This CDR3 is CASSPRDEQFF. The CDR3 DNA reads TGTGCCAGCAGCCCGAGGGATGAGCAGTTCTTC.